A selection of T cell receptor beta chains follows, all from one sample in a study of CD8+CD57+ T cells in acquired aplastic anemia. TCRdb re-called the reads through MiXCR, storing one row per CDR3 protein. The sample carries approximately 81,000 distinct CDR3 sequences, 40% to 55% recorded once. Specimen: sorted CD4+, CD8+, or CD8+CD57+ T cells (not recorded which) from PBMCs. Receptors were obtained from a human donor in good health, serving as a control. The conserved cysteine and the conserved F or W are not part of the CDR3 here. Each record gives: J gene, V gene, CDR3 protein.

TRBJ2-3 TRBV25-1 ASSASGDDTDTQY
TRBJ1-1 TRBV25-1 ASSEYQTSGRINTEAF
TRBJ2-1 TRBV30 AWSVNSGTAYNEQF
TRBJ1-2 TRBV10-3 AISEPDRNYGYT
TRBJ1-3 TRBV11-2 ASGEGPLSGNTIY
TRBJ2-3 TRBV20-1 SATGQQSTDTQY
TRBJ1-2 TRBV30 AWSVIGGYYGYT
TRBJ2-3 TRBV20-1 SAGVGLAGHTDTQY
TRBJ2-7 TRBV10-3 AISDSDRGTYEQY
TRBJ1-2 TRBV19 ASSIASTARYGYT
TRBJ2-1 TRBV11-3 ASSLIRTGALEQF
TRBJ2-5 TRBV5-6 ASSEGLAGGPEETQY
TRBJ2-1 TRBV19 ASSDRDRAEPQF
TRBJ2-1 TRBV2 ASTIAGGVNEQF
TRBJ1-2 TRBV6-1 ASSKNSVSYGYT
TRBJ2-7 TRBV10-3 AISEPEDTNYEQY
TRBJ2-3 TRBV7-2 ASSGGPRDTQY
TRBJ1-1 TRBV6-5 ASSYSVNANTEAF